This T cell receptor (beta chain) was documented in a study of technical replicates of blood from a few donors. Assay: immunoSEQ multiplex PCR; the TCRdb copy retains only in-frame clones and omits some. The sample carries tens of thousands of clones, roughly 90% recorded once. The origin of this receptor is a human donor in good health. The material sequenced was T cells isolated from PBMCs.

The CDR3 here is CASSQEPGISGNTIYF. The CDR3 DNA is TGCGCCAGCAGCCAAGAACCGGGAATCTCTGGAAACACCATATATTTT. The J gene is TRBJ1-3, the V gene TRBV4-1; unclear D gene. The CDR3 is made up of 16 amino acids. V lost 0 bases and J lost 0, with 9 bases in between. Germline V gene data show CDR1 as MGHRA and CDR2 as YSYEKL.